Below, one TCR beta chain is given with its context. What it recognizes is unknown. The source of the sample is a study of T-cell memory formation after mild COVID-19. For the study at large: There were largely donor-specific TCR clusters.

General study results and limits: There was no confirmation that second-wave clones peaking on day 37 were SARS-CoV-2 specific. The study detected some responding clones in pre-infection memory, suggesting cross-reactive memory joined.

After 5'RACE with constant-segment primers, TCR alpha and TCR beta cDNA libraries carrying sample barcodes and UMIs were obtained. MiXCR, applied by TCRdb to the 5' RACE reads, yields one record per CDR3 protein. The table has 300,000 to 350,000 distinct CDR3 sequences, roughly 19% seen once. The source material was PBMCs or a T cell subset sorted from them (not recorded which). This clonotype originated in a man aged 18 to 29 who had mild COVID-19 (a few samples of this study predate the infection). Cell type and time point are not known.

CDR3 bases: TGTGCCAGCAGCTTCCTCAGGGGTACTACCCTCACGGATACGCAGTATTTT. Amino acid sequence: CASSFLRGTTLTDTQYF. This chain joins TRBV7-2 and TRBJ2-3; a weak D match, TRBD1 (6 bases). Germline V lookup: CDR1 SGHTA, CDR2 FQGNSA. V lost 3 bases and J 6 bases, leaving 22 bases between the germline ends. The CDR3 runs to 17 residues. The variable domain in full, with the rest retrieved from reference TRBV7-2 and TRBJ2-3, is GAGVSQSPSNKVTEKGKDVELRCDPISGHTALYWYRQSLGQGLEFLIYFQGNSAPDKSGLPSDRFSAERTGGSVSTLTIQRTQQEDSAVYLCASSFLRGTTLTDTQYFGPGTRLTVL.